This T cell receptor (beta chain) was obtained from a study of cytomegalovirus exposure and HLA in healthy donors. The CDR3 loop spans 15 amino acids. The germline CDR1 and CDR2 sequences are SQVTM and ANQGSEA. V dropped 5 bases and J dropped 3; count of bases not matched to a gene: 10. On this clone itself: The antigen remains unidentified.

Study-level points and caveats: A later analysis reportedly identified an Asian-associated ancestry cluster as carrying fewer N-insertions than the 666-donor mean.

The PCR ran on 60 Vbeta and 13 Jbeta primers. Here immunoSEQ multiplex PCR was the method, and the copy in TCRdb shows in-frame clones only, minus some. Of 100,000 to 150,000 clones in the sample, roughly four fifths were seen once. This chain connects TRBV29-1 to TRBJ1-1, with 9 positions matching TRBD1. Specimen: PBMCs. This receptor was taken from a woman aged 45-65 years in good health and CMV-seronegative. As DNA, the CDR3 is TGCAGCGTTAAACTCCGGGACAGGGTCGACACTGAAGCTTTCTTT. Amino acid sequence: CSVKLRDRVDTEAFF.